The text below deals with one T cell receptor (beta chain). Its specificity is unknown. This record belongs to a study of cytomegalovirus exposure and HLA in healthy donors. General study findings and limits: Immune exposure data for these donors was limited to CMV serostatus. Clonal expansion was found to be greater in HLA-associated TCR beta chains than in equally common others in a later analysis. A highly shared variant cluster was judged a likely technical artifact.

The PCR ran on 60 Vbeta and 13 Jbeta primers. TCRdb keeps only in-frame clones here, not all; method: immunoSEQ multiplex PCR. The table lists over 70,000 clones, 65% of them singletons. This CDR3 region has 13 residues. The germline gives CDR1 LGHNA, CDR2 YNFKEQ. Trimming took 4 bases from V and 7 from J, leaving 14 bases between them. Sequencing used PBMCs. The rearrangement links TRBV4-2 to TRBJ2-7; the D is unclear. The clonotype originates from a woman in her fifties or sixties in good health and CMV-seropositive. The CDR3 bases are TGTGCCAGCAGCCCCCAGACTGCCGTGGAGCAGTACTTC. It codes for CASSPQTAVEQYF.